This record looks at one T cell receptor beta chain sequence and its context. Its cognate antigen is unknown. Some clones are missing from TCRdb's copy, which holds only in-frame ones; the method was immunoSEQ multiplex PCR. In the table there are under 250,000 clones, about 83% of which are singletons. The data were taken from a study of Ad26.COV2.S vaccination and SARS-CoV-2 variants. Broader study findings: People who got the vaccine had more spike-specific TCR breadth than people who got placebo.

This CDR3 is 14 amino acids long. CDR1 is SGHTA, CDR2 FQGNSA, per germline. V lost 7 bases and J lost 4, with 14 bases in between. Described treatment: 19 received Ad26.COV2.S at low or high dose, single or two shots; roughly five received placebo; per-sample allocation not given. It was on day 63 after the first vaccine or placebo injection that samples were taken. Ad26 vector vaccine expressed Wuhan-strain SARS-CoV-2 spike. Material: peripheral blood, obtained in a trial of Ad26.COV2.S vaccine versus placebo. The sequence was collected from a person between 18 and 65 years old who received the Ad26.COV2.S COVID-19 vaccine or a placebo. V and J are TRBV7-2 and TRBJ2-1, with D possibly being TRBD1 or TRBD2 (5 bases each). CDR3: CASTPGTSYNEQFF. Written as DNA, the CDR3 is TGTGCCAGCACCCCGGGGACGTCGTACAATGAGCAGTTCTTC.